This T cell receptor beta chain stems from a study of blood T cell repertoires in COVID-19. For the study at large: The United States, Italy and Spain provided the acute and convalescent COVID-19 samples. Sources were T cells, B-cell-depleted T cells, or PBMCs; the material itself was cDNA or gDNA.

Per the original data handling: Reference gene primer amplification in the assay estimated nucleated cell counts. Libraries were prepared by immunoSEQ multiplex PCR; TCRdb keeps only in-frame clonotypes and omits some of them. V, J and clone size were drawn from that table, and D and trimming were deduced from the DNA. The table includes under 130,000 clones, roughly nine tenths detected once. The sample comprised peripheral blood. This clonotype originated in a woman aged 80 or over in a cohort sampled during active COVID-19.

The CDR3 sequence: CASSTSGTITDTQYF. CDR3 DNA: TGTGCCAGCAGTACCTCCGGGACAATCACAGATACGCAGTATTTT. This chain uses TRBV6-2 or TRBV6-3 with TRBJ2-3, with a weak D call TRBD1 (6 bases). With 5 bases removed from V and 2 bases from J, the gap between germline ends came to 14 bases. This CDR3 has 15 residues. Germline lookup yields CDR1 MNHEY and CDR2 SVGEGT.